These 10 T cell receptor beta chains came from one sample sequenced in a study of OX40 agonist ivuxolimab in advanced cancers. The data were produced by immunoSEQ multiplex PCR, yet TCRdb's version contains in-frame clones alone and is incomplete. Among 72,000 or so clones, approximately 86% were seen once, and the ten largest hold 0.7% to 1%. The sample in question was CD4+ or CD8+ T cells sorted from blood, obtained in a trial of the OX40 agonist ivuxolimab. The receptors come from an adult with an advanced solid tumor such as melanoma, head and neck, liver or kidney cancer.

The chain uses TRBV28 and TRBJ2-7; D might be TRBD1 (5 bases). The CDR3 has 13 amino acids. V gave up 6 bases and J gave up 5 bases, with 14 bases separating them. Germline V gene lookup returns CDR1 MDHEN and CDR2 SYDVKM. In DNA, the CDR3 is TGTGCCAGCAGATCGCAGGGTCGGGACGAGCAGTACTTC. Its translation: CASRSQGRDEQYF.

The chain carries TRBV5-4 and TRBJ2-5, with TRBD1 identical over 8 bases. Trimming took 5 bases from V and 2 from J; bases not matched to a gene: 5. Germline CDR1 is SGHNT and CDR2 is YYREEE (reference sequence). The CDR3 runs to 14 residues. CDR3 DNA: TGTGCCAGCAGAATAGGACAGGGACAAGAGACCCAGTACTTC. It is translated as CASRIGQGQETQYF.

This sequence joins TRBV13 and TRBJ1-6; D not certain. CDR3 length: 14 amino acids. In germline, CDR1 is PRHDT, CDR2 FYEKMQ (reference sequence). The V end lost 0 bases, the J end lost 6 bases, and 6 bases lay between the germline ends. The CDR3 region has the DNA TGTGCCAGCAGCTTAGGGCGGGTTAATTCACCCCTCCACTTT. Its translation: CASSLGRVNSPLHF.

J is TRBJ2-4 and V is TRBV5-4, with a tentative D call TRBD1 (6 bases). The germline V gene encodes CDR1 SGHNT and CDR2 YYREEE (reference sequence). The CDR3 consists of 17 residues. V was trimmed by 3 bases and J by 1 base, leaving 17 bases between them. The CDR3 DNA reads TGTGCCAGCAGCTCGGCCTCAGGGGTGGAGGCCAAAAACATTCAGTACTTC. Encoded protein: CASSSASGVEAKNIQYF.

The chain is built from TRBV11-3 and TRBJ1-6, with no clear D. The CDR3 runs 14 residues. Trimming removed 1 base at V and 7 bases at J, with 8 bases between. Germline values: CDR1 SGHNT, CDR2 YENEEA. DNA for the CDR3: TGTGCCAGCAGCTTAGCTTTGGGGAATTCACCCCTCCACTTT. Its protein product is CASSLALGNSPLHF.

The rearrangement uses TRBV28 and TRBJ1-2; no clear D. This CDR3 is built from 13 residues. Germline CDR1 reads MDHEN; CDR2 reads SYDVKM. Deletions cut 6 bases from V and 8 bases from J, with 16 bases between. The CDR3 sequence: CASSPSARLGYTF. The CDR3 nucleotides are TGTGCCAGCAGCCCCTCGGCCAGACTAGGCTACACCTTC.

V usage is TRBV7-2 and J usage is TRBJ1-5; no clear D. V was clipped by 5 bases and J by 4 bases, with 9 bases between them. Germline CDR1 reads SGHTA; CDR2 reads FQGNSA. The CDR3 covers 13 residues. The CDR3 sequence is CASSRWMNQPQHF. In DNA, the CDR3 is TGTGCCAGCAGCCGATGGATGAATCAGCCCCAGCATTTT.

The chain combines TRBV19 with TRBJ2-1; D could derive from TRBD1 or TRBD2 (6 bases each). V lost 3 bases and J lost 8, with 17 bases in between. The CDR3 has 15 amino acids. Germline CDR1 and CDR2: LNHDA and SQIVND (reference sequence). The CDR3 DNA follows: TGTGCCAGTAGTATCCCTGGGGGGCCTGTTGATGAGCAGTTCTTC. This codes for CASSIPGGPVDEQFF.

The CDR3 reads CASSLYQGGPNEKLFF. The CDR3 nucleotides are TGTGCCAGCAGTTTATACCAGGGGGGCCCTAATGAAAAACTGTTTTTT. The chain recombines TRBV28 with TRBJ1-4; 7 bases map to TRBD1. The CDR3 runs to 16 residues. The germline CDR1 and CDR2 sequences are MDHEN and SYDVKM. V shed 1 base, J shed 3 bases, and the junction held 5 bases outside the gene matches.

This sequence joins TRBV7-9 and TRBJ2-7; TRBD2 might be the D (6 bases). CDR1 is SEHNR and CDR2 is FQNEAQ in the germline V gene (reference sequence). V was shortened by 5 bases and J by 3 bases, with 14 bases between the two germline ends. The CDR3 loop spans 14 amino acids. CDR3 bases: TGTGCCAGCAGCCAGTGGGCGGGATACTACGAGCAGTACTTC. Translating it yields CASSQWAGYYEQYF.